The clone carrying this TCR beta chain has at least ten counts. As yet, its antigen is unknown. One entry per CDR3 protein, called by TCRdb with MiXCR from the RT-PCR reads. The sample contains about 780,000 distinct CDR3 sequences, roughly 18% of which appear only once. These data come from a study of response to subunit inactivated influenza vaccine. V was pared by 5 bases and J by 1 base, with 7 bases of the junction left unmatched. The CDR3 extends over 16 amino acids. The study's findings and limits: The authors suggested that every seasonal influenza vaccination recruits few new T cells.

Sequences were derived from PBMCs from blood, sampled roughly 5 days after vaccination. This clonotype was obtained from a man aged 45-65 years who received an inactivated influenza vaccine. The J gene is TRBJ2-7, the V gene TRBV12-3 or TRBV12-4; 11 bases fit TRBD1. The DNA of the CDR3 is TGTGCCAGCAGTAGAGCGGGACAGGGGGATTCCTACGAGCAGTACTTC. It is translated as CASSRAGQGDSYEQYF.